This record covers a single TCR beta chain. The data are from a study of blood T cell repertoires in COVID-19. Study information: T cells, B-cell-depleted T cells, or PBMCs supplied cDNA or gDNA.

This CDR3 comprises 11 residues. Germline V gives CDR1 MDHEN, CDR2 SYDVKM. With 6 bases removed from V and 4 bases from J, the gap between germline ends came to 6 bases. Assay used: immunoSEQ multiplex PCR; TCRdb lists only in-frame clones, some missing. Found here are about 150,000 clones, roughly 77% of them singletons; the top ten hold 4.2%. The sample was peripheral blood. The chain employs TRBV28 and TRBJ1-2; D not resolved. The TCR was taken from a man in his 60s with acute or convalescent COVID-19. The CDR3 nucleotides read TGTGCCAGCAGAGCCTTCTATGGCTACACCTTC. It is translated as CASRAFYGYTF.